Listed here are 20 T cell receptor beta chains from one sample, sequenced in a study of blood T cells in healthy people across ages (dated by TCRdb to about 2015). The library came from 5' RACE. Data came from an Illumina HiSeq 2500. A second about 7 to 11 cycle PCR used a sample-barcoded 5' primer and a J-beta primer mix. The public reads were run again by TCRdb, first through fastp at Q25 and then through MiXCR, and only productive beta chains were kept. Rows matching on CDR3 protein sequence are summarized as one entry with the most common DNA and genes. The sample yields roughly 640,000 distinct CDR3 sequences; approximately 30% were counted once. The ten most abundant clones make up approximately 15% of the sample. Sequenced input: blood. All receptors derive from an elderly woman in good health.

This clonotype was observed many times. The J gene is TRBJ2-7, the V gene TRBV20-1; 8 bases align to TRBD1. The CDR3 covers 14 residues. The trim removed 0 bases at V and 4 bases at J, leaving 5 bases unmatched. From germline, CDR1 is DFQATT and CDR2 SNEGSKA (reference sequence). The CDR3 region is CSARDRDRTYEQYF. As DNA, the CDR3 is TGCAGTGCTAGAGATCGGGACAGGACTTACGAGCAGTACTTC.

This clonotype occurred many times. V usage is TRBV27 and J usage is TRBJ2-7; 7 nucleotides align to TRBD1. The CDR3 has 15 residues. From germline, CDR1 is MNHEY and CDR2 SMNVEV (reference sequence). Unmatched junction bases numbered 8, after V lost 6 bases and J lost 0 bases. This CDR3 is CASRQQGPVSYEQYF. Written as DNA, the CDR3 is TGTGCCAGCAGGCAACAGGGGCCGGTCTCCTACGAGCAGTACTTC.

As concerns this clonotype: A much larger clone sits a single nucleotide away, making a read error possible. The chain employs TRBV11-2 and TRBJ1-4; D not certain. Per the germline V gene, CDR1 is SGHAT and CDR2 is FQNNGV. The CDR3 loop spans 12 amino acids. The DNA for the CDR3 is TGTGCCAGCAGCTTAGTCCGGGAAAAACCGTTTTTT. It is translated as CASSLVREKPFF.

The CDR3 loop reads CASSFPTNTEAFF. The CDR3 DNA is TGTGCCAGCAGCTTCCCAACGAACACTGAAGCTTTCTTT. This rearrangement joins TRBV6-1 to TRBJ1-1, with no clear D. This CDR3 spans 13 amino acids. Trimming removed 6 bases from V and 1 base from J, with 9 bases in between. CDR1 and CDR2 (germline): MNHNS, SASEGT.

This clonotype was recorded a few times. The gene calls are TRBV6-1 and TRBJ2-4, with 8 bases fitting TRBD2. The CDR3 has 14 residues. Trimming at V came to 6 bases and at J to 13 bases, leaving 14 bases not matched to a gene. CDR1 MNHNS and CDR2 SASEGT come from the germline V gene. This CDR3 is CASSPGGEPSEQYF. Written as DNA, the CDR3 is TGTGCCAGCAGCCCGGGGGGGGAACCTTCTGAGCAGTACTTC.

This clonotype was recorded at least ten times. In nucleotides, the CDR3 is TGTGCCATCAGTGAGTCGGGACAGGGGCTTTACAATGAGCAGTTCTTC. Amino acids: CAISESGQGLYNEQFF. V is TRBV10-3 and J is TRBJ2-1, with TRBD1 matching over 10 bases. Germline values: CDR1 ENHRY, CDR2 SYGVKD. The CDR3 consists of 16 residues. V lost 0 bases and J lost 4; bases outside the gene matches: 3.

To note about this clonotype: A much larger clone differs by one base, so this may be a read error. The CDR3 spells CSTSSPGQGYQETQYF. Written as DNA, the CDR3 is TGCAGTACTAGTTCCCCCGGACAGGGTTACCAAGAGACCCAGTACTTC. J is TRBJ2-5 and V is TRBV20-1; 8 bases align to TRBD1. This CDR3 has 16 amino acids. The germline V gene has CDR1 DFQATT and CDR2 SNEGSKA (reference sequence).

In its sample, this clonotype was seen many times. The chain couples TRBV30 to TRBJ1-1; D is perhaps TRBD1 (5 bases). CDR3 size: 16 residues. Germline-derived CDR1 and CDR2 are GTSNPN and SVGIG (reference sequence). Trimming cost V 2 bases and J 3 bases, with 19 bases left between them. CDR3 amino acids: CAWSSTMLQGYTEAFF. CDR3 in DNA: TGTGCCTGGAGTTCCACTATGTTGCAGGGATACACTGAAGCTTTCTTT.

The sample holds many counts of this clonotype. The V and J genes are TRBV20-1 and TRBJ2-7; D may match TRBD1 or TRBD2 (6 bases each). This CDR3 comprises 11 residues. Germline-derived CDR1 and CDR2 are DFQATT and SNEGSKA (reference sequence). V was cut by 8 bases and J by 6 bases, with 14 bases left in between. The CDR3 region is CSQIGGGEQYF. CDR3 nucleotide sequence: TGCAGTCAGATAGGGGGAGGCGAGCAGTACTTC.

In this sample, this clonotype turned up a few times. This may be a read error: a much more frequent sequence differs by one nucleotide. The V gene is TRBV5-1, the J gene TRBJ2-3, with D possibly TRBD2 on 5 matching bases. This CDR3 contains 16 residues. Germline CDR1 reads SGHRS; CDR2 reads YFSETQ. The CDR3 DNA reads TGCGCCGGCAGCTTGTGGGGAGACCCATCCACAGATACGCAGTATTTT. It specifies CAGSLWGDPSTDTQYF.

This chain joins TRBV12-3 or TRBV12-4 and TRBJ2-1, with TRBD2 matching over 13 bases. CDR3 length: 17 amino acids. With 5 bases clipped from V and 7 bases from J, the junction kept 11 bases outside the gene matches. CDR3 sequence reads: CASSLVGGLAGTNEQFF. The DNA of the CDR3 is TGTGCCAGCAGTCTAGTAGGGGGACTAGCGGGAACAAATGAGCAGTTCTTC.

This clonotype came up a few times. One end of the junction is discordant with germline, which a read error may explain. The chain is built from TRBV20-1 and TRBJ1-6, with 7 bases matching TRBD1. The V gene's germline CDR1 is DFQATT and CDR2 SNEGSKA (reference sequence). This CDR3 has 17 amino acids. DNA of the CDR3: TGCAGTGCAGGAAGGCAGGGGGGAAGCTCCTATAGTTCACCCCTCCACTTT. This sequence encodes CSAGRQGGSSYSSPLHF.

In this sample, this clonotype turned up many times. V usage is TRBV5-1 and J usage is TRBJ2-3; D ambiguous. V was trimmed by 0 bases and J by 1 base, leaving 9 bases between them. Germline CDR1 and CDR2: SGHRS and YFSETQ. The CDR3 is 15 amino acids. Written as DNA, the CDR3 is TGCGCCAGCAGCTTGGACGGATTCGGCACAGATACGCAGTATTTT. It codes for CASSLDGFGTDTQYF.

This clonotype was counted ten times or more. A much larger clone sits a single nucleotide away, making a read error possible. The V call is TRBV7-2, the J call TRBJ1-4, with no clear D. Germline loops: CDR1 SGHTA, CDR2 FQGNSA. The CDR3 length is 14 residues. The CDR3 nucleotides read TGTGCCAGCAGCAACCTTGCAACTAATGAAAAACGGTTTTTT. It specifies CASSNLATNEKRFF.

This chain joins TRBV7-2 and TRBJ1-1; D remains ambiguous. The CDR3 contains 11 residues. The germline gives CDR1 SGHTA, CDR2 FQGNSA. The V end was cut by 5 bases, the J end by 8 bases, with 9 bases between. The CDR3: CASSPKLEAFF. The CDR3 region has the DNA TGTGCCAGCAGCCCCAAGTTAGAAGCTTTCTTT. Full variable domain (missing parts from reference TRBV7-2 and TRBJ1-1): GAGVSQSPSNKVTEKGKDVELRCDPISGHTALYWYRQSLGQGLEFLIYFQGNSAPDKSGLPSDRFSAERTGGSVSTLTIQRTQQEDSAVYLCASSPKLEAFFGQGTRLTVV.

Points on this clonotype: This sequence may be a read error, since a much larger clone differs from it by one base. The rearrangement joins TRBV6-5 to TRBJ1-2; D ambiguous. Per the germline V gene, CDR1 is MNHEY and CDR2 is SVGAGI. The CDR3 runs to 17 residues. The CDR3 bases are TGTGCCAGCAGTTACTCGCTAGGGCAGCTAGCTAACTATGGCTACATCTTC. Its protein product is CASSYSLGQLANYGYIF.

This chain uses TRBV9 with TRBJ2-1; D gene uncertain. Germline V lookup: CDR1 SGDLS, CDR2 YYNGEE. CDR3 size: 13 residues. V was cut by 0 bases and J by 10 bases, with 11 bases left in between. In DNA, the CDR3 is TGTGCCAGCAGCGTAGACGAATCCTACGAGCAGTTCTTC. Translation: CASSVDESYEQFF.

This clonotype was recorded a few times. A read error is possible here, since a much larger clone lies one base away. The V gene is TRBV9, the J gene TRBJ2-5; D not resolved. Trimming shortened V by 4 bases and J by 11 bases, and 12 bases separated the two germline ends. Germline CDR1 and CDR2: SGDLS and YYNGEE. The CDR3 loop spans 11 amino acids. The CDR3 DNA sequence: TGTGCCAGCAGCACCGACAATGAGCAGTACTTC. Protein product: CASSTDNEQYF.

Ten or more counts support this clonotype. The rearrangement links TRBV29-1 to TRBJ2-3; 7 positions agree with TRBD1. This CDR3 spans 15 amino acids. In germline, CDR1 is SQVTM, CDR2 ANQGSEA. V gave up 7 bases and J gave up 1 base; unmatched junction bases: 11. The CDR3 loop reads CSAVPGQDGTDTQYF. CDR3 bases: TGCAGCGCAGTTCCTGGACAGGACGGCACAGATACGCAGTATTTT.

This clonotype was observed at least ten times. The junction differs from germline at one of its ends, possibly a read error. V gene TRBV5-1 combines with J gene TRBJ2-5; D is unclear. The CDR3 runs to 13 residues. The V gene's germline CDR1 is SGHRS and CDR2 YFSETQ. DNA for the CDR3: TGTGCCAGCAGCTTCTCCTTTCAAGAGACCCAGTACTTC. It yields the protein CASSFSFQETQYF. The whole variable domain, filled in from reference TRBV5-1 and TRBJ2-5, reads KAGVTQTPRYLIKTRGQQVTLSCSPISGHRSVSWYQQTPGQGLQFLFEYFSETQRNKGNFPGRFSGRQFSNSRSEMNVSTLELGDSALYLCASSFSFQETQYFGPGTRLLVL.